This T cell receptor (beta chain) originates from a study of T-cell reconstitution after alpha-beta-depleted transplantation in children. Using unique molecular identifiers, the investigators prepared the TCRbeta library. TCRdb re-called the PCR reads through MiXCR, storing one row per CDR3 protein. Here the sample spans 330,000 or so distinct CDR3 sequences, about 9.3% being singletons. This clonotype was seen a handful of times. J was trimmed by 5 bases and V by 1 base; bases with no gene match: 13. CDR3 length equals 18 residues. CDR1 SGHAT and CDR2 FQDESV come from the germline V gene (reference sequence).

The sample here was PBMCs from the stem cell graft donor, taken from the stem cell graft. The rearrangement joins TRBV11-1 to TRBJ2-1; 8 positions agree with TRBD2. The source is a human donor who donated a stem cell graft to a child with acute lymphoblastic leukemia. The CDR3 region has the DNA TGTGCCAGCAGCTTAGGGAGAGGACTAGCTGGGGTAAACAATGAGCAGTTCTTC. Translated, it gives CASSLGRGLAGVNNEQFF.